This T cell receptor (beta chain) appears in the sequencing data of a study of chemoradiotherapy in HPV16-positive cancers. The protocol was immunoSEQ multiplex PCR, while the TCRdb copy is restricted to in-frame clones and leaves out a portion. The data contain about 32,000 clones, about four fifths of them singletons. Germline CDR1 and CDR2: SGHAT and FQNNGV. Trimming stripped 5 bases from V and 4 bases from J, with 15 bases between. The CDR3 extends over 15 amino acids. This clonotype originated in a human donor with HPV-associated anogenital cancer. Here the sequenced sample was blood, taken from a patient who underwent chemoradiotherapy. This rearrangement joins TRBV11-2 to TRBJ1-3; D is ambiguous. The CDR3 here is CASSTRSSGGNTIYF. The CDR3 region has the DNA TGTGCCAGCAGCACGAGGTCCTCTGGAGGAAACACCATATATTTT.